The rows below give T cell receptor beta chains drawn from one sample of a study of shared clonotypes between healthy human individuals. The protocol was immunoSEQ multiplex PCR, while the TCRdb copy is restricted to in-frame clones and leaves out a portion. The profile shows roughly 2,000,000 clones, around 95% of them singletons. The sequenced sample was naive CD8+ T cells from PBMCs. The origin of the receptors is a young man in good health. Some clones in this sample may be carry-over from other donors' samples. Both conserved end residues are part of each CDR3. The D gene is left open where the match is weak. Clone size is given for some rows only: seen once, a few or many times, or a class if the clone is expanded.

D gene | clone size | J gene | V gene | CDR3 DNA | CDR3 protein
. | once | TRBJ2-3 | TRBV11-2 | TGTGCCAGCAGCTTAGATCGTAGCACAGATACGCAGTATTTT | CASSLDRSTDTQYF
. | . | TRBJ2-5 | TRBV10-3 | TGTGCCATCAGTGAGGCAGAGGGGATCCAAGAGACCCAGTACTTC | CAISEAEGIQETQYF
. | . | TRBJ1-5 | TRBV5-6 | TGTGCCAGCAGCCACTCGGAGGATAGCAATCAGCCCCAGCATTTT | CASSHSEDSNQPQHF
. | . | TRBJ2-1 | TRBV29-1 | TGCAGCGTTGAAAATTATTTGACAGGTACCTCCCCCAACAATGAGCAGTTCTTC | CSVENYLTGTSPNNEQFF
. | . | TRBJ2-1 | TRBV6-1 | TGTGCCAGCAGTGAAGCGCTGGGATCAGAAATTGCCTCCTACAATGAGCAGTTCTTC | CASSEALGSEIASYNEQFF
. | . | TRBJ1-4 | TRBV6-1 | TGTGCCAGCAGCGAGGGCACTACTAATGAAAAACTGTTTTTT | CASSEGTTNEKLFF
TRBD1 | . | TRBJ2-1 | TRBV18 | TGTGCCAGCTCACAGGGGGCAGGAAATGAGCAGTTCTTC | CASSQGAGNEQFF
. | . | TRBJ1-2 | TRBV7-9 | TGTGCCAGCAGCTCTGGGACCCCAGTTAACTATGGCTACACCTTC | CASSSGTPVNYGYTF
. | . | TRBJ2-7 | TRBV28 | TGTGCCAGCAGTTTCGGGTCCCCAAGGGCAAACGAGCAGTACTTC | CASSFGSPRANEQYF
TRBD2 | . | TRBJ2-1 | TRBV4-1 | TGCGCCAGCAGCCAACCGACTAGCGGGACTTACAATGAGCAGTTCTTC | CASSQPTSGTYNEQFF
. | . | TRBJ1-1 | TRBV28 | TGTGCCAGCAAAAGGGCCGCGACCCTTTACACTGAAGCTTTCTTT | CASKRAATLYTEAFF
. | . | TRBJ2-7 | TRBV29-1 | TGCAGCGTGACGATTGGACAAGTATACGAGCAGTACTTC | CSVTIGQVYEQYF
. | . | TRBJ2-7 | TRBV9 | TGTGCCAGCAGCCCTGGGCCGGGCTTCTACGAGCAGTACTTC | CASSPGPGFYEQYF
. | . | TRBJ2-3 | TRBV6-6 | TGTGCCAGCAGTTGGGGTCTAGGGGGGGTATCAGATACGCAGTATTTT | CASSWGLGGVSDTQYF
. | few | TRBJ1-1 | TRBV7-9 | TGTGCCAGCAGCTTGAGGGGCACTGAAGCTTTCTTT | CASSLRGTEAFF
TRBD2 | . | TRBJ2-1 | TRBV13 | TGTGCCAGCAGCTTCGAGCGGGAGAACGAAGACAATGAGCAGTTCTTC | CASSFERENEDNEQFF
. | . | TRBJ1-5 | TRBV28 | TGTGCCACATTCCGGGACGCCAACCTTGGTGATCAGCCCCAGCATTTT | CATFRDANLGDQPQHF
. | . | TRBJ2-3 | TRBV28 | TGTGCCAGCGGAGGGGACGGGGTTTCGACTAGCACAGATACGCAGTATTTT | CASGGDGVSTSTDTQYF
. | . | TRBJ1-5 | TRBV28 | TGTGCCAGCAGTTTAGGAGGGGACACTCAGCCCCAGCATTTT | CASSLGGDTQPQHF
TRBD1 | . | TRBJ1-1 | TRBV6-5 | TGTGCCAGCCGGGACAGGGGGCGCCAAGCTTTCTTT | CASRDRGRQAFF
. | . | TRBJ2-7 | TRBV2 | TGTGCCAGCAGCCCCGGGGGGCCCTCCTACGAGCAGTACTTC | CASSPGGPSYEQYF
. | once | TRBJ1-2 | TRBV19 | TGTGCCAGTAGTATAAGTGCCTGGGGAGGCTACACCTTC | CASSISAWGGYTF
. | . | TRBJ1-1 | TRBV28 | TGTGCCAGCAGTTCAGGAGTGAACACTGAAGCTTTCTTT | CASSSGVNTEAFF
TRBD1 | once | TRBJ1-2 | TRBV5-5 | TGTGCCAGCAGCTTTGGGACAGGGAGCCCCAACTATGGCTACACCTTC | CASSFGTGSPNYGYTF
. | . | TRBJ2-2 | TRBV11-1 | TGTGCCAGCAGCTCCCTGGAGGGGCGGGTGAACACCGGGGAGCTGTTTTTT | CASSSLEGRVNTGELFF
TRBD1 | . | TRBJ2-2 | TRBV9 | TGTGCCAGCAGCGTGACAGGGGGCGACACCGGGGAGCTGTTTTTT | CASSVTGGDTGELFF
. | . | TRBJ2-7 | TRBV5-1 | TGCGCCAGCAGCTTGGTAGACAGCCCCTACGAGCAGTACTTC | CASSLVDSPYEQYF
TRBD1 | . | TRBJ1-2 | TRBV5-1 | TGCGCCAGCAGCCCAGGGACAGCTCCCCAGGGCTACACCTTC | CASSPGTAPQGYTF
. | . | TRBJ2-5 | TRBV7-8 | TGTGCCAGCAGCTTAGAGTGGGGGGAAGAGACCCAGTACTTC | CASSLEWGEETQYF
TRBD2 | . | TRBJ2-2 | TRBV4-2 | TGTGCCAGCAGCCATCGGGGGGCGGGAGGGGCCGACACCGGGGAGCTGTTTTTT | CASSHRGAGGADTGELFF
. | . | TRBJ1-1 | TRBV5-6 | TGTGCCAGCAGCTTGCTGTCCGGGGGAGCTTTCTTT | CASSLLSGGAFF
. | . | TRBJ2-1 | TRBV29-1 | TGCAGCGTTGGATTGCGGTACAATGAGCAGTTCTTC | CSVGLRYNEQFF
. | once | TRBJ2-7 | TRBV4-3 | TGCGCCAGCAGCCAAGAATGGGGGAGGCCTTCCTACGAGCAGTACTTC | CASSQEWGRPSYEQYF
. | . | TRBJ2-7 | TRBV19 | TGTGCCAGTAGTCCCACGTTGGGGGCCTACGAGCAGTACTTC | CASSPTLGAYEQYF
TRBD2 | . | TRBJ2-3 | TRBV28 | TGTGCCAGCAGACGGGAGGAGGGAGATACGCAGTATTTT | CASRREEGDTQYF
TRBD1 | . | TRBJ2-2 | TRBV5-4 | TGTGCCAGCAGCTTGGGTAGCGACAGGGGGCGGACCGGGGAGCTGTTTTTT | CASSLGSDRGRTGELFF
TRBD1 | few | TRBJ2-7 | TRBV7-9 | TGTGCCAGCAGTTCACAGGGGAGCTCCTACGAGCAGTACTTC | CASSSQGSSYEQYF
. | . | TRBJ2-1 | TRBV10-1 | TGCGCCAGCAGTGATGCAGGGGTGGGGTCCTACAATGAGCAGTTCTTC | CASSDAGVGSYNEQFF
. | . | TRBJ1-1 | TRBV4-1 | TGCGCCAGCAGCCAAGACCCGCAGCACTACGCTCCGAACACTGAAGCTTTCTTT | CASSQDPQHYAPNTEAFF